This paragraph covers one TCR beta chain sequence. Its antigen is as yet unknown. Losses at the gene ends were 5 bases for V and 5 bases for J; bases not matched to a gene: 6. Germline V gene data show CDR1 as KGHSH and CDR2 as LQKENI. This CDR3 comprises 14 residues. Molecular-barcoded quantitative 5'-RACE produced these TCR beta libraries. TCRdb processed the 5' RACE reads anew with MiXCR; each CDR3 protein has one entry. The table includes 200,000 to 250,000 distinct CDR3 sequences, under 30% detected once. This specimen comes from a study of CD8 T cells in ankylosing spondylitis. General study points: Several highly homologous variants formed a TCR beta motif that appeared characteristic of ankylosing spondylitis blood. Within matched ankylosing spondylitis synovial fluid, disease-linked clones were reportedly significantly enriched. Previous work reported some of these motif variants in the synovial fluid and blood of reactive arthritis.

The TCR originated in a male donor with ankylosing spondylitis or in good health (not recorded which). The specimen was blood, either unsorted or a sorted T cell fraction (not recorded which). The chain employs TRBV18 and TRBJ1-5; 7 nucleotides line up with TRBD1. The CDR3 sequence: CASSEGTEDQPQHF. CDR3 coding DNA: TGTGCCAGCTCAGAGGGGACAGAGGATCAGCCCCAGCATTTT.